One and the same sample provided the 18 T cell receptor beta chains below, sequenced in a study of blood T cells in healthy people across ages. Then a second PCR, running roughly 7 to 11 cycles, was carried out with a sample-barcoded 5' primer and a J-beta primer mix. Using its own MiXCR run on the 5' RACE reads, TCRdb lists one record per CDR3 protein. The table includes roughly 800,000 distinct CDR3 sequences, over 45% detected once. Sequencing used blood. These receptor sequences come from a man between 25 and 39 years old in good health.

This sequence joins TRBV6-1 and TRBJ2-1; 9 nucleotides align to TRBD2. CDR3 size: 14 residues. Germline trimming cut 5 bases from V and 4 bases from J; bases unmatched to any gene: 3. The V gene's germline CDR1 is MNHNS and CDR2 SASEGT. The chain's CDR3 is CASSSSGEYNEQFF. The CDR3 DNA is TGTGCCAGCAGTTCTAGCGGGGAATACAATGAGCAGTTCTTC.

The genes are TRBV7-3 and TRBJ2-5, with a possible D match to TRBD1 (7 bases). The last part of the DNA fits TRBJ2-7 better; the J call may be wrong. CDR3 length: 15 residues. Germline V gene sequence: CDR1 SGHTA, CDR2 FQGTGA. The CDR3 sequence is CASSLTYGGGSEQYF. CDR3 nucleotide sequence: TGTGCCAGCAGCTTAACCTACGGAGGGGGCTCCGAGCAGTACTTC.

The chain joins TRBV13 to TRBJ1-1; tentatively, D is TRBD1 (5 bases). Germline lookup yields CDR1 PRHDT and CDR2 FYEKMQ (reference sequence). The CDR3 contains 14 residues. V was trimmed by 6 bases and J by 0 bases, leaving 11 bases between them. The CDR3 DNA reads as TGTGCCAGCAGTTTCGGGACCTTGAACACTGAAGCTTTCTTT. The encoded protein is CASSFGTLNTEAFF.

This clonotype occurred a few times. The V call is TRBV20-1, the J call TRBJ2-1; 7 bases are a match to TRBD2. The CDR3 extends over 16 amino acids. Germline V gives CDR1 DFQATT, CDR2 SNEGSKA (reference sequence). Losses at the gene ends were 3 bases for V and 7 bases for J; bases not matched to a gene: 15. CDR3 sequence: CSASPIAGGEQNEQFF. The DNA of the CDR3 is TGCAGTGCTAGCCCCATAGCGGGTGGAGAACAAAATGAGCAGTTCTTC.

This clonotype was picked up a small number of times. The rearrangement links TRBV4-2 to TRBJ2-1; D remains unclear. Germline V gene data show CDR1 as LGHNA and CDR2 as YNFKEQ. V was pared by 1 base and J by 5 bases, with 9 bases between. There are 14 residues in the CDR3. CDR3 region: CASSQVIGNNEQFF. The CDR3 region has the DNA TGTGCCAGCAGCCAAGTAATTGGCAACAATGAGCAGTTCTTC.

The genes are TRBV7-6 and TRBJ2-1, with 10 bases matching TRBD2. The CDR3 consists of 16 residues. V lost 5 bases to trimming and J lost 4 bases; unmatched junction nucleotides: 8. CDR1 and CDR2 (germline): SGHVS, FNYEAQ. The chain's CDR3 is CASSKIASGGYNEQFF. The CDR3 nucleotides read TGTGCCAGCAGCAAAATCGCTAGCGGGGGTTACAATGAGCAGTTCTTC.

This clonotype was picked up one time. This chain connects TRBV3-1 to TRBJ1-2; D ambiguous. Germline V gene data show CDR1 as LGHDT and CDR2 as YNNKEL (reference sequence). V was shortened by 0 bases and J by 3 bases, with 14 bases between the two germline ends. The CDR3 sequence is 16 residues long. DNA of the CDR3: TGTGCCAGCAGCCAAGACGTTCGGGCTGATGACTATGGCTACACCTTC. It codes for CASSQDVRADDYGYTF.

The gene calls are TRBV7-2 and TRBJ2-4, with D hard to call. The CDR3 length is 14 residues. The germline gives CDR1 SGHTA, CDR2 FQGNSA. Trimming stripped 5 bases from V and 9 bases from J, with 17 bases between. The CDR3 coding sequence is TGTGCCAGCAGCCCAAGGACCAATCAAGGCATTCAGTACTTC. Its protein product is CASSPRTNQGIQYF.

This rearrangement joins TRBV27 to TRBJ1-2; maybe TRBD1 (6 bases). Germline CDR1 reads MNHEY; CDR2 reads SMNVEV (reference sequence). Trimming stripped 5 bases from V and 2 bases from J, with 15 bases between. This CDR3 comprises 15 residues. The CDR3 sequence: CASSLTDRKNYGYTF. CDR3 nucleotide sequence: TGTGCCAGCAGTCTTACAGACAGGAAGAACTATGGCTACACCTTC.

This clonotype came up a few times. The chain combines TRBV7-2 with TRBJ2-3, with unresolved D. The CDR3 consists of 12 residues. Germline CDR1 is SGHTA and CDR2 is FQGNSA. The ends were cut back, 7 bases at V and 6 bases at J, with 11 bases in the middle. CDR3 sequence reads: CASTNPGDTQYF. CDR3 nucleotide sequence: TGTGCCAGCACTAATCCCGGGGATACGCAGTATTTT.

This chain joins TRBV9 and TRBJ2-5; 8 positions match TRBD2. J was trimmed by 3 bases and V by 0 bases; bases with no gene match: 7. Germline values: CDR1 SGDLS, CDR2 YYNGEE. The CDR3 covers 16 residues. Written as DNA, the CDR3 is TGTGCCAGCAGCGTAGCTCCCGGGGGGGTGGAAGAGACCCAGTACTTC. Translated: CASSVAPGGVEETQYF.

V gene TRBV29-1 combines with J gene TRBJ2-1; 9 positions agree with TRBD2. This CDR3 is built from 16 residues. The V segment lost 3 bases and the J segment 2 bases; nucleotides outside the gene matches: 8. Germline-derived CDR1 and CDR2 are SQVTM and ANQGSEA. The CDR3 DNA reads TGCAGCGTTGATCCTAGCGGGGACGACGCCTACAATGAGCAGTTCTTC. Its protein product is CSVDPSGDDAYNEQFF.

The rearrangement joins TRBV7-2 to TRBJ2-3; no firm D call. V lost 5 bases, J lost 4 bases, and 13 bases lay in between. The CDR3 loop spans 14 amino acids. The germline V gene encodes CDR1 SGHTA and CDR2 FQGNSA. CDR3 bases: TGTGCCAGCAGCGTAGGCCTCACGGCAGATACGCAGTATTTT. Protein product: CASSVGLTADTQYF.

This clonotype was detected a few times. The chain couples TRBV5-6 to TRBJ2-5; no firm D call. Germline V gene data show CDR1 as SGHDT and CDR2 as YYEEEE. The CDR3 is made up of 15 amino acids. The germline V and J ends were trimmed by 1 base and 5 bases, with 15 bases remaining between them. Here the CDR3 reads CASSLRFTERETQYF. The CDR3 DNA reads TGTGCCAGCAGCTTGCGTTTTACAGAAAGGGAGACCCAGTACTTC. Full variable domain (remainder filled in from reference TRBV5-6 and TRBJ2-5): DAGVTQSPTHLIKTRGQQVTLRCSPKSGHDTVSWYQQALGQGPQFIFQYYEEEERQRGNFPDRFSGHQFPNYSSELNVNALLLGDSALYLCASSLRFTERETQYFGPGTRLLVL.

This chain connects TRBV6-4 to TRBJ1-2; D might be TRBD1 (5 bases). Germline V gene data show CDR1 as MRHNA and CDR2 as SNTAGT. The CDR3 is 14 amino acids. Trimming took 6 bases from V and 8 from J, leaving 19 bases between them. The DNA for the CDR3 is TGTGCCAGCAGACAGGAGCCTTTGTCTGGGGGCTACACCTTC. Translation gives CASRQEPLSGGYTF.

This clonotype showed up just a few times. The chain links TRBV29-1 to TRBJ2-3; D not resolved. This CDR3 has 16 amino acids. V was trimmed by 1 base and J by 5 bases, leaving 19 bases between them. Germline V gene lookup returns CDR1 SQVTM and CDR2 ANQGSEA. This CDR3 reads CSVEGKKGLLEDTQYF. CDR3 DNA sequence: TGCAGCGTTGAAGGGAAAAAGGGCCTGCTAGAAGATACGCAGTATTTT.

The sample holds a few counts of this clonotype. Being one base from a much bigger clone, this may be a read error. This rearrangement joins TRBV20-1 to TRBJ2-1; D remains ambiguous. With the DNA end fitting TRBJ2-7 better, the J assignment may be wrong. Looked up from germline, CDR1 is DFQATT and CDR2 is SNEGSKA (reference sequence). This CDR3 is 14 amino acids long. DNA of the CDR3: TGCAGTGCTAGAGAGGGGTCTGGCTACAATGAGCAGTACTTC. It specifies CSAREGSGYNEQYF.

The chain recombines TRBV5-8 with TRBJ2-7; 10 nucleotides agree with TRBD1. The DNA end is more similar to TRBJ2-5, so the J call may be wrong. Germline CDR1 reads SGHTS; CDR2 reads YDEGEE. This CDR3 spans 16 amino acids. The CDR3 DNA reads as TGTGCCAGCAGCTTGGGGGACAGGGGAAGGGGAGAGACCCAGTACTTC. Its translation: CASSLGDRGRGETQYF.